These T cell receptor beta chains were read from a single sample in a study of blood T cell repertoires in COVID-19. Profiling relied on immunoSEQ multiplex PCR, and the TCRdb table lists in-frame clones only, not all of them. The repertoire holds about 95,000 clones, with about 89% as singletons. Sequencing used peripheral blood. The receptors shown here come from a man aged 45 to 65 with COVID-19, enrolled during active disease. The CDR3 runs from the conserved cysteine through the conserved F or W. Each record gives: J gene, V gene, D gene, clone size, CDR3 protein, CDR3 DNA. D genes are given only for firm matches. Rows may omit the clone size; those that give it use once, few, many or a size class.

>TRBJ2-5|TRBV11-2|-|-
CASSRAFQETQYF
TGTGCCAGCAGTCGAGCGTTCCAAGAGACCCAGTACTTC
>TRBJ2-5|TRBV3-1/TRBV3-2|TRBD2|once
CASSPLQLAGGPSLYF
TGTGCCAGCAGCCCATTACAACTAGCGGGGGGGCCGAGTTTATACTTC
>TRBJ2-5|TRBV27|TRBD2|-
CASSSGTSPRETQYF
TGTGCCAGCAGTTCAGGGACTAGCCCCAGGGAGACCCAGTACTTC
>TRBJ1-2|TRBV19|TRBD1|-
CASSTDRGQQGYTF
TGTGCCAGTAGTACGGACAGGGGGCAACAAGGCTACACCTTC
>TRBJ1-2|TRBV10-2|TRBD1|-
CASSAPGQGFYGYTF
TGCGCCAGCAGTGCCCCGGGACAGGGGTTCTATGGCTACACCTTC
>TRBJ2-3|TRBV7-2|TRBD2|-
CASSSGLPRTDTQYF
TGTGCCAGCAGCTCGGGACTACCACGCACAGATACGCAGTATTTT
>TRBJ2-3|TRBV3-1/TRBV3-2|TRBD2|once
CASSLTLAGGPGDTQYF
TGTGCCAGCAGCCTGACCCTAGCGGGGGGGCCCGGGGATACGCAGTATTTT
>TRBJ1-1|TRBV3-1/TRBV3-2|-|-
CASSQAAGRNTEAFF
TGTGCCAGCAGCCAAGCGGCAGGTAGGAACACTGAAGCTTTCTTT
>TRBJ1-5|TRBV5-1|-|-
CASSLEPGPQPQHF
TGCGCCAGCAGCTTGGAACCAGGTCCTCAGCCCCAGCATTTT
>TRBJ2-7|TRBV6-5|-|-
CASSYQAMSSYEQYF
TGTGCCAGCAGTTACCAGGCAATGTCTTCCTACGAGCAGTACTTC
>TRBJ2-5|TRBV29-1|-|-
CSVETSRGEQETQYF
TGCAGCGTTGAAACGTCTCGCGGGGAGCAAGAGACCCAGTACTTC
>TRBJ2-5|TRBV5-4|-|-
CASSQARDSPVGTQYF
TGTGCCAGCAGCCAAGCCCGGGACTCCCCGGTGGGGACCCAGTACTTC
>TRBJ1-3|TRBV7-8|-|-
CASSPTLGSGNTIYF
TGTGCCAGCAGCCCGACTTTGGGCTCTGGAAACACCATATATTTT
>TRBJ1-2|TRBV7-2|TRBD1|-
CASSLERTGYGYTF
TGTGCCAGCAGCTTAGAAAGGACAGGTTATGGCTACACCTTC